The 23 T cell receptor beta chains given below trace back to one sample, sequenced in a study of T-cell memory formation after mild COVID-19. TCRdb re-called the 5' RACE reads through MiXCR, storing one row per CDR3 protein. In the table there are 350,000 to 500,000 distinct CDR3 sequences, about 19% of which are singletons. The material sequenced was PBMCs or a T cell subset sorted from them (not recorded which). The receptors come from an adult woman who had mild COVID-19 (a few samples of this study predate the infection). Cell type and time point are not known.

V usage is TRBV27 and J usage is TRBJ2-7; no reliable D call. Germline assignment: CDR1 MNHEY and CDR2 SMNVEV (reference sequence). V was clipped by 1 base and J by 4 bases, with 11 bases between them. The CDR3 runs to 14 residues. This chain's CDR3 is CASSLFATPYEQYF. In DNA, the CDR3 is TGTGCCAGCAGTTTATTCGCAACTCCTTACGAGCAGTACTTC.

The chain combines TRBV6-2 or TRBV6-3 with TRBJ2-7; D unclear. Per germline, CDR1 MNHEY and CDR2 SVGEGT. Trimming pared 5 bases from V and 3 bases from J, leaving 8 bases between. The CDR3 consists of 12 residues. CDR3 region: CASSVGDYEQYF. CDR3 bases: TGTGCCAGCAGTGTTGGGGACTACGAGCAGTACTTC.

The CDR3 sequence: CSADLSTDEQFF. CDR3 sequence (DNA): TGCAGTGCCGACCTCTCAACAGATGAGCAGTTCTTC. The chain combines TRBV20-1 with TRBJ2-1; unclear D gene. CDR1 DFQATT and CDR2 SNEGSKA come from the germline V gene (reference sequence). Trimming pared 6 bases from V and 8 bases from J, leaving 14 bases between. The CDR3 spans 12 residues.

The V and J genes are TRBV20-1 and TRBJ2-1; 11 positions agree with TRBD2. CDR1 is DFQATT, CDR2 SNEGSKA, per germline (reference sequence). The V segment lost 5 bases and the J segment 7 bases; nucleotides outside the gene matches: 10. This CDR3 spans 15 amino acids. In DNA form, the CDR3 reads TGCAGTGCTTGGCCCCTAGCGGGAGGCTATAATGAGCAGTTCTTC. This encodes CSAWPLAGGYNEQFF.

The rearrangement links TRBV10-3 to TRBJ2-2; D is undetermined. CDR3 length: 13 residues. The V gene's germline CDR1 is ENHRY and CDR2 SYGVKD. V was clipped by 8 bases and J by 2 bases, with 9 bases between them. The DNA for the CDR3 is TGTGCCATCCTGGGTAGAAACACCGGGGAGCTGTTTTTT. Amino acids: CAILGRNTGELFF.

This clonotype showed up many times. The J gene is TRBJ2-1, the V gene TRBV5-5; possibly TRBD1 for D (5 bases). The CDR3 covers 12 residues. Per the germline V gene, CDR1 is SGHKS and CDR2 is YYEKEE (reference sequence). V was trimmed by 2 bases and J by 5 bases, leaving 5 bases between them. As DNA, the CDR3 is TGTGCCAGCAGCTTACAGGACAATGAGCAGTTCTTC. Translated, it gives CASSLQDNEQFF.

The chain links TRBV18 to TRBJ2-3; the match to TRBD1 covers 9 bases. Looked up from germline, CDR1 is KGHSH and CDR2 is LQKENI. CDR3 length: 19 amino acids. V was pared by 6 bases and J by 3 bases, with 19 bases of the junction left unmatched. The DNA of the CDR3 is TGTGCCAGCTCCCTTCAACCAAGCCTCACAGGGGGCAAGACAGATACGCAGTATTTT. This gives the protein CASSLQPSLTGGKTDTQYF. Based on the CDR3 plus reference TRBV18 and TRBJ2-3, the full variable domain is NAGVMQNPRHLVRRRGQEARLRCSPMKGHSHVYWYRQLPEEGLKFMVYLQKENIIDESGMPKERFSAEFPKEGPSILRIQQVVRGDSAAYFCASSLQPSLTGGKTDTQYFGPGTRLTVL.

This sequence joins TRBV10-3 and TRBJ2-3; 10 nucleotides agree with TRBD1. V shed 4 bases, J shed 0 bases, and the junction held 7 bases outside the gene matches. The V gene's germline CDR1 is ENHRY and CDR2 SYGVKD. The CDR3 length is 17 residues. CDR3 nucleotides: TGTGCCATCAGTGTCGGGGACAGGGGATCTAGCACAGATACGCAGTATTTT. Amino acid sequence: CAISVGDRGSSTDTQYF.

This clonotype has more than one count but fewer than ten. The chain carries TRBV6-5 and TRBJ2-1; tentative D call: TRBD2 (6 bases). CDR3 size: 14 residues. Trimming removed 8 bases at V and 6 bases at J, with 17 bases between. Looked up from germline, CDR1 is MNHEY and CDR2 is SVGAGI. CDR3 in DNA: TGTGCCAGCTCACTCGGGAGAAGATCCAATGAGCAGTTCTTC. Its translation is CASSLGRRSNEQFF.

The chain has TRBV11-3 and TRBJ2-7; 13 bases are shared with TRBD2. The germline gives CDR1 SGHNT, CDR2 YENEEA. V lost 3 bases, J lost 3 bases, and 2 bases stayed unmatched. This CDR3 has 15 residues. In DNA, the CDR3 is TGTGCCAGCAGCTTGGGACTAGCGGGGTACTACGAGCAGTACTTC. Protein: CASSLGLAGYYEQYF. Complete variable domain (other parts from reference TRBV11-3 and TRBJ2-7): EAGVVQSPRYKIIEKKQPVAFWCNPISGHNTLYWYLQNLGQGPELLIRYENEEAVDDSQLPKDRFSAERLKGVDSTLKIQPAELGDSAVYLCASSLGLAGYYEQYFGPGTRLTVT.

This clonotype was recorded a few times. The rearrangement uses TRBV11-1 and TRBJ2-1; TRBD2 aligns across 8 bases. Trimming at V came to 4 bases and at J to 8 bases, leaving 7 bases not matched to a gene. CDR1 and CDR2 from the germline V gene are SGHAT and FQDESV (reference sequence). The CDR3 runs to 14 residues. CDR3 DNA: TGTGCCAGCAGCTCTTCCGGGGGGGCGCATGAGCAGTTCTTC. Amino acid sequence: CASSSSGGAHEQFF.

This clonotype turned up a few times. The V gene is TRBV29-1, the J gene TRBJ2-7, with D perhaps matching TRBD2 (6 bases). V was clipped by 4 bases and J by 3 bases, with 22 bases between them. Germline V gene data show CDR1 as SQVTM and CDR2 as ANQGSEA. The CDR3 loop spans 16 amino acids. CDR3 DNA sequence: TGCAGCGTTGGAGGTACTGGGACTCGTGTTAACTACGAGCAGTACTTC. It is translated as CSVGGTGTRVNYEQYF.

V is TRBV5-1 and J is TRBJ2-5; the D gene is possibly TRBD1 (6 bases). Trimming took off 7 bases at V and 4 bases at J, with 14 bases between the two ends. This CDR3 contains 13 residues. The germline CDR1 and CDR2 sequences are SGHRS and YFSETQ. The CDR3 nucleotides read TGCGCCAGCTCTACAGGGCTCGGAGAGACCCAGTACTTC. This codes for CASSTGLGETQYF.

This clonotype came up a few times. This chain joins TRBV5-1 and TRBJ2-1, with 10 bases identical to TRBD2. Germline CDR1 SGHRS, CDR2 YFSETQ. CDR3 length: 15 amino acids. V lost 0 bases and J lost 5; bases outside the gene matches: 2. This CDR3 reads CASSLELAGNNEQFF. The CDR3, as DNA: TGCGCCAGCAGCTTGGAACTAGCGGGGAACAATGAGCAGTTCTTC.

This clonotype was detected ten times or more. This chain connects TRBV5-5 to TRBJ2-7; D uncertain. Germline loops: CDR1 SGHKS, CDR2 YYEKEE (reference sequence). V was trimmed by 4 bases and J by 0 bases, leaving 11 bases between them. This CDR3 spans 14 amino acids. CDR3 amino acids: CASSPTLGSYEQYF. DNA for the CDR3: TGTGCCAGCAGCCCCACTCTGGGCTCCTACGAGCAGTACTTC.

This clonotype showed up just a few times. V gene TRBV7-9 combines with J gene TRBJ2-1; TRBD2 matches at 10 bases. This CDR3 contains 17 residues. The germline gives CDR1 SEHNR, CDR2 FQNEAQ (reference sequence). J lost 5 bases, V lost 0 bases, and 7 bases had no gene match. Here the CDR3 DNA reads TGTGCCAGCAGCTTAGCGTGGGCTAGCGGGAGCCACAATGAGCAGTTCTTC. Translating it yields CASSLAWASGSHNEQFF.

This clonotype was detected only a few times. This chain joins TRBV27 and TRBJ2-7; the D gene is possibly TRBD2 (7 bases). The length of the CDR3 is 16 residues. Germline CDR1 reads MNHEY; CDR2 reads SMNVEV (reference sequence). V was pared by 0 bases and J by 6 bases, with 18 bases between. CDR3 amino acids: CASSLSWGGPKGEQYF. DNA of the CDR3: TGTGCCAGCAGTTTATCGTGGGGGGGGCCGAAGGGCGAGCAGTACTTC.

This sequence joins TRBV7-8 and TRBJ2-3; D is ambiguous. The CDR3 spans 11 residues. Germline values: CDR1 SGHVS, CDR2 FQNEAQ. The V end lost 6 bases, the J end lost 5 bases, and 6 bases lay between the germline ends. CDR3 sequence reads: CASRVGDTQYF. The CDR3 coding sequence is TGTGCCAGCAGGGTTGGAGATACGCAGTATTTT.

This clonotype has at least ten counts. The J gene is TRBJ1-6, the V gene TRBV5-6, with no clear D. Germline values: CDR1 SGHDT, CDR2 YYEEEE. The CDR3 sequence is 16 residues long. V lost 0 bases and J 3 bases, leaving 10 bases between the germline ends. CDR3 DNA: TGTGCCAGCAGCTTGGAGGGAACTCTCTATAATTCACCCCTCCACTTT. This gives the protein CASSLEGTLYNSPLHF.

This chain connects TRBV12-3 or TRBV12-4 to TRBJ1-1, with D possibly being TRBD1 (5 bases). The CDR3 is 14 amino acids. V lost 3 bases and J lost 1, with 9 bases in between. Written as DNA, the CDR3 is TGTGCCAGCAGTTTTCCCAGGGAGAACACTGAAGCTTTCTTT. As protein: CASSFPRENTEAFF.

The sample holds a few counts of this clonotype. V and J are TRBV5-1 and TRBJ1-2; TRBD1 matches at 9 bases. The CDR3 length is 14 residues. After removal of 7 bases from V and 8 bases from J, the junction contained 12 bases not matched to a gene. The germline CDR1 and CDR2 sequences are SGHRS and YFSETQ. The CDR3 protein is CASGDPGQGGGYTF. Here the CDR3 DNA reads TGCGCCAGCGGTGATCCGGGACAGGGAGGAGGCTACACCTTC.

This chain uses TRBV12-3 or TRBV12-4 with TRBJ2-1, with 9 bases matching TRBD1. The CDR3 contains 14 residues. V was clipped by 6 bases and J by 7 bases; unmatched bases: 7. CDR3 nucleotide sequence: TGTGCCAGCAGCTACGGGACAGGGCCGAATGAGCAGTTCTTC. Translated: CASSYGTGPNEQFF.

The sample holds a few counts of this clonotype. The rearrangement uses TRBV27 and TRBJ1-4, with TRBD1 identical over 8 bases. There are 14 residues in the CDR3. Germline trimming cut 4 bases from V and 8 bases from J; bases unmatched to any gene: 6. Germline V gene lookup returns CDR1 MNHEY and CDR2 SMNVEV (reference sequence). CDR3 sequence: CASSYGQGGEKLFF. CDR3 DNA sequence: TGTGCCAGCAGTTACGGACAGGGTGGCGAAAAACTGTTTTTT.